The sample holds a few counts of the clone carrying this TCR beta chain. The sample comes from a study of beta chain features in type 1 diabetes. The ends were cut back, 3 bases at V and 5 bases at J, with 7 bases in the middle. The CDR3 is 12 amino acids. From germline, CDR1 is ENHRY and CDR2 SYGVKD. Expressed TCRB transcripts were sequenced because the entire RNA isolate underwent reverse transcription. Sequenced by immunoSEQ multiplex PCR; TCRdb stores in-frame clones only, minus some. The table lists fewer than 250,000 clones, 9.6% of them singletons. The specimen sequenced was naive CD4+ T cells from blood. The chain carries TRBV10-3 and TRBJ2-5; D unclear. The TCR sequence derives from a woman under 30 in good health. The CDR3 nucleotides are TGTGCCATCAGTGAAAATGAGGAGACCCAGTACTTC. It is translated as CAISENEETQYF.